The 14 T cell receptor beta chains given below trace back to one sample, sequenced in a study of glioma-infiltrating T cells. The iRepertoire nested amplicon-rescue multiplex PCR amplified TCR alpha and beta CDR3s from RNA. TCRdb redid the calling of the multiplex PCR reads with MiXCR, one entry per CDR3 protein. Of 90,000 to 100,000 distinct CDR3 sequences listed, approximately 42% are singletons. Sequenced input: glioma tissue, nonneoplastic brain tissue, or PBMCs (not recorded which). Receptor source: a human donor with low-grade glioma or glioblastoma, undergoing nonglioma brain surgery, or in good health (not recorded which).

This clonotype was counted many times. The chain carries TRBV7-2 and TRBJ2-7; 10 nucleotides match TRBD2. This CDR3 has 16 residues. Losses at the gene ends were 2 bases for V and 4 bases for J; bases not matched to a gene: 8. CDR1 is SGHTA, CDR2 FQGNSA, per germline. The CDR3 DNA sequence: TGTGCCAGCAGCTTAAAAGCGGGAGGGCCGTCGTACGAGCAGTACTTC. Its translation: CASSLKAGGPSYEQYF.

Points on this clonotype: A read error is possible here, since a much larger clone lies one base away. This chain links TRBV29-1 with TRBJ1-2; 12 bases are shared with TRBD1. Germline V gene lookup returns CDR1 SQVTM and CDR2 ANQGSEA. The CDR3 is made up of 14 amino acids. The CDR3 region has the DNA TGCATCGTTGCGGGACAGGGGGCGGGCGGTGGCTACACCTTC. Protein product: CIVAGQGAGGGYTF.

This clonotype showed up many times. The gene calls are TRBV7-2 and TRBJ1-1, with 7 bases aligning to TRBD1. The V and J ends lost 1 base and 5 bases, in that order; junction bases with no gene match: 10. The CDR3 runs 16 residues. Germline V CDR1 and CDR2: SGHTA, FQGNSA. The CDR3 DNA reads TGTGCCAGCAGCTTAGAGGCGACAGGGTCGTTGACTGAAGCTTTCTTT. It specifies CASSLEATGSLTEAFF.

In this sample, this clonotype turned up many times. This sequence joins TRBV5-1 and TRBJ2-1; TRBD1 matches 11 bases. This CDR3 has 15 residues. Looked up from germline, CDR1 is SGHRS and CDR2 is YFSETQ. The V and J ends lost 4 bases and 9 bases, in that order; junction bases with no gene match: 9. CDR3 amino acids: CASSLTGTGGVEQFF. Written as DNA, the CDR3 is TGCGCCAGCAGCCTGACCGGGACAGGGGGAGTTGAGCAGTTCTTC.

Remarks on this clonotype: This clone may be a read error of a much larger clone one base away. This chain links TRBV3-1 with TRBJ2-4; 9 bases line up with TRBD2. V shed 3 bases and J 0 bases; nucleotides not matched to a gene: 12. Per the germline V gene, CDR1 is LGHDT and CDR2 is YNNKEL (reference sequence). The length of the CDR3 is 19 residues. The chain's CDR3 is CASSQAPTWTSAAKNIQYF. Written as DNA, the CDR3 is TGTGCCAGCAGCCAGGCGCCTACCTGGACTAGCGCAGCCAAAAACATTCAGTACTTC.

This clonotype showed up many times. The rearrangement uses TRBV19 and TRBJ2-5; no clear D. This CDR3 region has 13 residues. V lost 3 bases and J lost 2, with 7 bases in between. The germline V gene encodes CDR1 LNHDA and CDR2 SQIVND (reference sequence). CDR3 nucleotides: TGTGCCAGTAGTATCGGCAGACAAGAGACCCAGTACTTC. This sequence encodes CASSIGRQETQYF.

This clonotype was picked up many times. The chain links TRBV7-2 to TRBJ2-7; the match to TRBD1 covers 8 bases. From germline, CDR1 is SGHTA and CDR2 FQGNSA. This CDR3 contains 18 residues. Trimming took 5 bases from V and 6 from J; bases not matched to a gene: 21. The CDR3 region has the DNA TGTGCCAGCAGCCCCAAGGCTGGACAGGGTTGGCTCCCCTCCGAGCAGTACTTC. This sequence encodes CASSPKAGQGWLPSEQYF.

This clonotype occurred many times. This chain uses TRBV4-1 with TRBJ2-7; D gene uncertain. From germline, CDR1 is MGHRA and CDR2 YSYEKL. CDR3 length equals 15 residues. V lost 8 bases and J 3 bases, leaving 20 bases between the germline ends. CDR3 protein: CASESDGTTDYEQYF. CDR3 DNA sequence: TGCGCCAGCGAGTCCGACGGAACTACCGACTACGAGCAGTACTTC.

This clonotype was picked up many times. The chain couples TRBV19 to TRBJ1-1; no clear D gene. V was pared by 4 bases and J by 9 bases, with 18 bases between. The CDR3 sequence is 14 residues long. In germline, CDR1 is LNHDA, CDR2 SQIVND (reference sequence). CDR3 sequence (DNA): TGTGCCAGTAGTAATCGGGAGCCGACATCCCAAGCTTTCTTT. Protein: CASSNREPTSQAFF.

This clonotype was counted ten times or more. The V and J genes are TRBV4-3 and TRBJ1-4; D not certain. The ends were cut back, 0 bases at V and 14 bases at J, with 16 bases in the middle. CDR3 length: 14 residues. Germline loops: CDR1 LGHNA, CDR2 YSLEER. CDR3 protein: CASSQDYPGAFLFF. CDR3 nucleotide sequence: TGCGCCAGCAGCCAAGATTATCCAGGTGCTTTTCTGTTTTTT.

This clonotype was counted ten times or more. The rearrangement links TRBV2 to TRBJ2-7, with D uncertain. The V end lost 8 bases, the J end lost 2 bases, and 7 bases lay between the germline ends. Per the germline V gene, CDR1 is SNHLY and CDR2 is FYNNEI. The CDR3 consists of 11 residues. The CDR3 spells CASSRAYEQYF. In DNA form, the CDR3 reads TGTGCCAGCTCCAGAGCCTACGAGCAGTACTTC.

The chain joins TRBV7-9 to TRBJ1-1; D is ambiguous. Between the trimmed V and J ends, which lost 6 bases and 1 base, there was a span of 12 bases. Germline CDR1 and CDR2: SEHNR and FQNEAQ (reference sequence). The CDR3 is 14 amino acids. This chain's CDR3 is CASSLGTENTEAFF. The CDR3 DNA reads TGTGCCAGCAGTTTGGGCACCGAGAACACTGAAGCTTTCTTT.

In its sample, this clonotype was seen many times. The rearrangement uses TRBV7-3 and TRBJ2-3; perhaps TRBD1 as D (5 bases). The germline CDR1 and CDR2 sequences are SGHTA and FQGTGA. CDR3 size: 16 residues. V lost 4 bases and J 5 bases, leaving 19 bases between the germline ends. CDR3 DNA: TGTGCCAGCAGCTCTGGGATCGGCAGGGCAAGAGATACGCAGTATTTT. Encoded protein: CASSSGIGRARDTQYF.

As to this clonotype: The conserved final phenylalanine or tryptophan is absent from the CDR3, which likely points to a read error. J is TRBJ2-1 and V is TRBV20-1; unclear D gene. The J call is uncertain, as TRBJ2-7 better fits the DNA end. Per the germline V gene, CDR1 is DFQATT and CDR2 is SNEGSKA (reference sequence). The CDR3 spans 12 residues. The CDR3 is CSARDRQHEQYS. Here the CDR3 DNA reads TGCAGTGCTAGAGACAGACAACACGAGCAGTACTCC.